This T cell receptor (beta chain) was sequenced during a study of blood T cell repertoires in COVID-19. Losses at the gene ends were 5 bases for V and 8 bases for J; bases not matched to a gene: 8. There are 13 residues in the CDR3. The germline CDR1 and CDR2 sequences are SGHDN and FVKESK. The method was immunoSEQ multiplex PCR; TCRdb's version includes in-frame clones alone and lacks a portion of them. The sample comprises over 150,000 clones, approximately 84% of which are singletons, and 8.3% rests with the top ten. The sequenced material came from peripheral blood. The receptor was isolated from a woman aged 55 to 70 with COVID-19, enrolled during active disease. The chain links TRBV14 to TRBJ1-2, with 7 bases identical to TRBD1. CDR3 DNA: TGTGCCAGCAGCGCCCTGACAGGGAACGGCTACACCTTC. Translating it yields CASSALTGNGYTF.